A single sample is the source of the 2 T cell receptor beta chains below, sequenced in a study of shared clonotypes between healthy human individuals. Positively selected for CCR7, the CD45RO-negative cells used as naive CD8 cells excluded terminally differentiated effector memory CD45RA+ cells. The protocol was immunoSEQ multiplex PCR, while the TCRdb copy is restricted to in-frame clones and leaves out a portion. The table includes roughly 1,800,000 clones, approximately 94% detected once. Source material: naive CD8+ T cells sorted from blood. Receptor source: a man younger than 35 in good health.

The chain couples TRBV29-1 to TRBJ2-1; D remains unclear. The CDR3 runs to 13 residues. CDR1 SQVTM and CDR2 ANQGSEA come from the germline V gene. V gave up 2 bases and J gave up 8 bases, with 13 bases separating them. This CDR3 is CSVEFPLVDEQFF. In nucleotides, the CDR3 is TGCAGCGTTGAATTTCCCCTCGTGGATGAGCAGTTCTTC.

The rearrangement uses TRBV6-5 and TRBJ2-7; 10 bases agree with TRBD1. The CDR3 totals 15 residues. V shed 2 bases, J shed 5 bases, and the junction held 6 bases outside the gene matches. Germline-derived CDR1 and CDR2 are MNHEY and SVGAGI. Here the CDR3 reads CASSYGTGVLNEQYF. DNA of the CDR3: TGTGCCAGCAGTTACGGGACAGGGGTTTTAAACGAGCAGTACTTC.